Listed here is a single TCR beta chain. Antigen specificity is unknown. From germline, CDR1 is MNHEY and CDR2 SVGAGI. This CDR3 region has 17 residues. V was trimmed by 6 bases and J by 5 bases, leaving 23 bases between them. The sample is drawn from a study of T cells after yellow fever vaccination. Whole-study context: Fractions with few cells were prepared using SMART-Seq v4 Ultra Low Input.

TCR cDNA, made by 5'RACE template switching, carried an added universal primer site and UMIs. TCRdb ran MiXCR on the 5' RACE reads and lists one entry per CDR3 protein. The sample consists of some 390,000 distinct CDR3 sequences, roughly a sixth of them appearing once. The study, taken as a whole, reports: Bulk-population clonotypes that are abundant could appear as contaminants in FACS-sorted repertoires. Post-booster repertoires again held most primary-vaccination clones (about 95% CD4, 80% to 90% CD8).

The clonotype originates from a man between 18 and 29 years old who received the YFV17D yellow fever vaccine. The chain uses TRBV6-5 and TRBJ1-5, with D maybe TRBD1 (6 bases). The material sequenced was PBMCs, taken before the yellow fever booster vaccination. The CDR3 sequence is CASRGGAAGRLHQPQHF. CDR3 DNA: TGTGCCAGCAGGGGGGGCGCGGCAGGACGGCTCCATCAGCCCCAGCATTTT.